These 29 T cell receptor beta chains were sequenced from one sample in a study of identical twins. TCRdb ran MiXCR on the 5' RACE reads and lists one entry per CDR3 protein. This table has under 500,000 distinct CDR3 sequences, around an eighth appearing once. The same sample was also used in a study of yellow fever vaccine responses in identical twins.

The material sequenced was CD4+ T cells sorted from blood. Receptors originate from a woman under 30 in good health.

This CDR3 reads CASSDGTSGGKYNEQFF. The CDR3 DNA sequence: TGTGCCAGCAGCGACGGGACTAGCGGGGGTAAGTACAATGAGCAGTTCTTC. This chain links TRBV12-3 or TRBV12-4 with TRBJ2-1; 14 positions match TRBD2. This CDR3 has 17 residues. Trimming removed 6 bases from V and 4 bases from J; junction bases left unmatched: 8.

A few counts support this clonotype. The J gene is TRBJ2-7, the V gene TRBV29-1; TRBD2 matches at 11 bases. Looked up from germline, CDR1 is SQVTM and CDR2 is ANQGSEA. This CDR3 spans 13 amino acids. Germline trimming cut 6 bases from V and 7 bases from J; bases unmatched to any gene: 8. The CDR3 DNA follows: TGCAGCGTAACTAGCGGGGGCTCTCGGGAGCAGTACTTC. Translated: CSVTSGGSREQYF.

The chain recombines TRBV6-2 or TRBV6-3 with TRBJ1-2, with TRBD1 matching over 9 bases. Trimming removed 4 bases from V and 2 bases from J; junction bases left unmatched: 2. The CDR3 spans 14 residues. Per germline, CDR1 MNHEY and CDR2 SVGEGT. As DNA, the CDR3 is TGTGCCAGCAGTTGGACAGGGGACAACTATGGCTACACCTTC. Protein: CASSWTGDNYGYTF.

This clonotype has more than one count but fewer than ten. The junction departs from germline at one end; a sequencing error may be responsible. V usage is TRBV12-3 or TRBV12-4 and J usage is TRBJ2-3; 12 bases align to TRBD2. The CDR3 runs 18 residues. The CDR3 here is CAISFRTSGNGATDTQYF. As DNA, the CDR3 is TGTGCCATCAGTTTTAGGACTAGCGGGAACGGAGCGACAGATACGCAGTATTTT.

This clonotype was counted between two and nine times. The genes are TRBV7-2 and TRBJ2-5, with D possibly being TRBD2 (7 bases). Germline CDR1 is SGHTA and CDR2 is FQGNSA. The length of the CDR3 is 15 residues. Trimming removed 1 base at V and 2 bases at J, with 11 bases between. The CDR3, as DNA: TGTGCCAGCAGCTTAGGGGGGGGGCGACAAGAGACCCAGTACTTC. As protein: CASSLGGGRQETQYF.

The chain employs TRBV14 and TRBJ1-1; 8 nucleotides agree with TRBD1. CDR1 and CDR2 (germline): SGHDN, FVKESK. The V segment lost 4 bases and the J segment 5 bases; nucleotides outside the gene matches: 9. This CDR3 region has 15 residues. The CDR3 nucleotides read TGTGCCAGCAGCCGACGGACAGGGAGAGGGACTGAAGCTTTCTTT. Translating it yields CASSRRTGRGTEAFF.

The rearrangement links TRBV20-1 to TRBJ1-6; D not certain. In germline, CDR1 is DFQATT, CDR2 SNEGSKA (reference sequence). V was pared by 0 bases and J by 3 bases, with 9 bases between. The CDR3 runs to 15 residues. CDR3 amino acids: CSARDSTDYNSPLHF. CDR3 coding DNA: TGCAGTGCTAGAGATTCAACCGACTATAATTCACCCCTCCACTTT.

Written as DNA, the CDR3 is TGTGCCAGCAGCTCAGAGACAGGGGGCTTTTACGAGCAGTACTTC. It translates to CASSSETGGFYEQYF. The chain employs TRBV7-2 and TRBJ2-7; 10 bases match TRBD1. J gave up 4 bases and V 4 bases, and 7 bases lay outside the gene matches. The CDR3 extends over 15 amino acids. Germline V gene sequence: CDR1 SGHTA, CDR2 FQGNSA.

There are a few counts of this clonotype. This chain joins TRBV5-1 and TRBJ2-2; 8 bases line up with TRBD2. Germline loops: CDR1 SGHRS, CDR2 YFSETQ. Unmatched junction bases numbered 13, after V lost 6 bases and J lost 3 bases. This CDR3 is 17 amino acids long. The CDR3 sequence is CASIPSGSPGDTGELFF. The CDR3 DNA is TGCGCCAGCATACCTAGCGGGTCCCCGGGGGACACCGGGGAGCTGTTTTTT.

CDR3 sequence: CASRILLTGGSPDTQYF. CDR3 nucleotides: TGTGCCAGCCGTATTCTTCTGACGGGCGGGAGCCCAGATACGCAGTATTTT. The chain uses TRBV3-1 and TRBJ2-3; 7 nucleotides align to TRBD2. The length of the CDR3 is 17 residues. CDR1 and CDR2 (germline): LGHDT, YNNKEL (reference sequence). J was trimmed by 4 bases and V by 8 bases; bases with no gene match: 18.

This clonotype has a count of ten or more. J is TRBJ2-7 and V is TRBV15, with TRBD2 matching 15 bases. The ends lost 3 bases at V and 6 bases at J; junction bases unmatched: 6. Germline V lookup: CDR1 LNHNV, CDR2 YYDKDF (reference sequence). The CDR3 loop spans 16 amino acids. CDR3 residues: CATSRDKGLAGGEQYF. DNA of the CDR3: TGTGCCACCAGCAGGGATAAGGGACTAGCGGGAGGCGAGCAGTACTTC.

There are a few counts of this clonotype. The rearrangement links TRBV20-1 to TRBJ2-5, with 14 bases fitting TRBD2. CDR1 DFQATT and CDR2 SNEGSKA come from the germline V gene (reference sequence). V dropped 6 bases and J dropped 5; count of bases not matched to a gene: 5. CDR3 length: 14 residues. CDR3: CSAPGTSGSETQYF. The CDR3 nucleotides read TGCAGTGCCCCCGGGACTAGCGGGAGCGAGACCCAGTACTTC.

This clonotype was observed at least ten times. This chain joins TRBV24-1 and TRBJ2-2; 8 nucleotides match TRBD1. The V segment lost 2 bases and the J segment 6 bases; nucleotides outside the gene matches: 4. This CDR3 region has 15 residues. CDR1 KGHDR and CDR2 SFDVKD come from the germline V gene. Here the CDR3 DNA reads TGTGCCACCAGTGATTCCAGGGGGCCGGCCGGGGAGCTGTTTTTT. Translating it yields CATSDSRGPAGELFF.

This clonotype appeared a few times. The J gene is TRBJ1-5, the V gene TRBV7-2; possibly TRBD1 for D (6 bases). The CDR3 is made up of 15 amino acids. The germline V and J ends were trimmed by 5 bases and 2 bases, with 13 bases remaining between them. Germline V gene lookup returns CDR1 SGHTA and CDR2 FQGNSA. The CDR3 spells CASSTNRARNQPQHF. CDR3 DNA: TGTGCCAGCAGCACTAACAGGGCCCGCAATCAGCCCCAGCATTTT.

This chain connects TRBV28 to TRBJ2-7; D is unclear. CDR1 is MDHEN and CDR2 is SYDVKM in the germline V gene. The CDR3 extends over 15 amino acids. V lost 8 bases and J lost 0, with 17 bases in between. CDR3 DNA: TGTGCCAGCGCTCTCCTCGGCGGAAGCTCCTACGAGCAGTACTTC. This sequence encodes CASALLGGSSYEQYF.

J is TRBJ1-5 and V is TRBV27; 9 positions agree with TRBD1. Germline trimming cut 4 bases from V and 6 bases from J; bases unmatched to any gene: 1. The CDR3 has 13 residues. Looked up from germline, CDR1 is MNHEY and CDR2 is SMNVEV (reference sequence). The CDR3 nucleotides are TGTGCCAGCAGTTGGGACAGGGCTCAGCCCCAGCATTTT. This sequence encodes CASSWDRAQPQHF.

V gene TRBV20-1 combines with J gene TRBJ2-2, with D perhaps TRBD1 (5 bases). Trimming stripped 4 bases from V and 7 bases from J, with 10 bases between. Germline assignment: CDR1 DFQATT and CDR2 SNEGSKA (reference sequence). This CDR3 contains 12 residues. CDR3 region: CSAILQGGELFF. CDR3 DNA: TGCAGTGCTATCTTGCAGGGCGGGGAGCTGTTTTTT.

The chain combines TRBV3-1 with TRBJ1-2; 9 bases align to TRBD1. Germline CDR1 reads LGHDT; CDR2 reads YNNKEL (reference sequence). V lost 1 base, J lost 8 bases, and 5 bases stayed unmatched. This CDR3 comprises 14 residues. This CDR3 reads CASSQGTGARGYTF. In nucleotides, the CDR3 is TGTGCCAGCAGCCAAGGGACAGGGGCGAGGGGCTACACCTTC. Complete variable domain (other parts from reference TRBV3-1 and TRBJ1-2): DTAVSQTPKYLVTQMGNDKSIKCEQNLGHDTMYWYKQDSKKFLKIMFSYNNKELIINETVPNRFSPKSPDKAHLNLHINSLELGDSAVYFCASSQGTGARGYTFGSGTRLTVV.

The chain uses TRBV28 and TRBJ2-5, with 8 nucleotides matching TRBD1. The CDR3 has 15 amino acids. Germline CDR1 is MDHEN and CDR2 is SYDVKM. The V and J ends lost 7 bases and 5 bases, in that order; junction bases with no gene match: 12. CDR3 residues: CASTSGGADVETQYF. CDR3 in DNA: TGTGCCAGCACGTCAGGGGGCGCGGATGTGGAGACCCAGTACTTC.

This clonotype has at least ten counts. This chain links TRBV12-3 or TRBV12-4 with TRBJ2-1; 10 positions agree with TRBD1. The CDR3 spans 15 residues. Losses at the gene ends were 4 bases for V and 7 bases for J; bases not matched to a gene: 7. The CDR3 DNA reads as TGTGCCAGCAGTTCGGGACAGGGGACGGTAAATGAGCAGTTCTTC. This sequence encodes CASSSGQGTVNEQFF.

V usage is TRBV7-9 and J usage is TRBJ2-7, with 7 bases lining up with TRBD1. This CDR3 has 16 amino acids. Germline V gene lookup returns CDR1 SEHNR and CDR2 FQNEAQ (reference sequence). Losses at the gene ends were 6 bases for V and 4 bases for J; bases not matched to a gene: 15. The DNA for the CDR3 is TGTGCCAGCAGTTTCCGAGGGACAGCCGGTCCTTACGAGCAGTACTTC. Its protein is CASSFRGTAGPYEQYF.

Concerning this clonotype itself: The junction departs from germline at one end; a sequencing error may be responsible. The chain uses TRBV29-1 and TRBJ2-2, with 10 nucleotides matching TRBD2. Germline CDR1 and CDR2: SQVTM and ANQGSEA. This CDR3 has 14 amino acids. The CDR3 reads CSVEGLANTGELFF. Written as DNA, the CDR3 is TGCAGCGTCGAGGGACTAGCGAATACCGGGGAGCTGTTTTTT.

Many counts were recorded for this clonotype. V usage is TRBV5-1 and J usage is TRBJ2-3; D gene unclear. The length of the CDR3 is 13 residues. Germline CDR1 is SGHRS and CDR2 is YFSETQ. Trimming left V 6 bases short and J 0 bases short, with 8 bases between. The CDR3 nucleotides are TGCGCCAGCAAGGCCGACAGCACAGATACGCAGTATTTT. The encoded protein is CASKADSTDTQYF.

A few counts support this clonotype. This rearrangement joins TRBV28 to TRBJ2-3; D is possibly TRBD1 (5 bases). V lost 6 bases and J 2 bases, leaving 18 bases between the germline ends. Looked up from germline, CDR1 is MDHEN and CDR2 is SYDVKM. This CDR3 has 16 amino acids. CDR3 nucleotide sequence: TGTGCCAGCAGGGAGCAGGGATCACGCGCCACAGATACGCAGTATTTT. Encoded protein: CASREQGSRATDTQYF.

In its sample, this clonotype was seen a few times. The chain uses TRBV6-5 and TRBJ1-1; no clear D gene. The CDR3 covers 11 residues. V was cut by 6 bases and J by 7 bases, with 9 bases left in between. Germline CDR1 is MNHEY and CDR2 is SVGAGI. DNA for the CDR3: TGTGCCAGCAGGGGCCGACTTGAAGCTTTCTTT. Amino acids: CASRGRLEAFF.

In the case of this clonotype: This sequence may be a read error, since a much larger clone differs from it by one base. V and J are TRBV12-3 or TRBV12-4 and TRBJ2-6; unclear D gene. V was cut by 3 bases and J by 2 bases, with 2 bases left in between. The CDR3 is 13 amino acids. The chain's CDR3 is CASSFPGANVLTF. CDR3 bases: TGTGCCAGCAGTTTCCCTGGGGCCAACGTCCTGACTTTC.

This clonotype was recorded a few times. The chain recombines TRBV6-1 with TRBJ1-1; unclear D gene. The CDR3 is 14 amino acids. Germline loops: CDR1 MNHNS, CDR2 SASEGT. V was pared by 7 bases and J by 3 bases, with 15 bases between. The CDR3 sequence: CASTMWREDTEAFF. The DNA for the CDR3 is TGTGCCAGCACGATGTGGAGGGAGGACACTGAAGCTTTCTTT.

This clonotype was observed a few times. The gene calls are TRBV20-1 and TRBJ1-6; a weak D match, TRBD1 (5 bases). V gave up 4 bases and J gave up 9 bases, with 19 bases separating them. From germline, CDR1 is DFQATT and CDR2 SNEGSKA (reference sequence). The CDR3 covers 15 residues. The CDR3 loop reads CSATSSMDIVSPLHF. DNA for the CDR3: TGCAGTGCTACTTCTTCGATGGACATCGTTTCACCCCTCCACTTT.

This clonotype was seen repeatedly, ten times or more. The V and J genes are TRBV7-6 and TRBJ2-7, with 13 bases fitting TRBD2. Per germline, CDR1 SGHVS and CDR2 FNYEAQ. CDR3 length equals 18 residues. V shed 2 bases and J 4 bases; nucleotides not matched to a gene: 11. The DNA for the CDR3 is TGTGCCAGCAGCTTAAGGCAGACGACTAGCGGGGGGAGTTACGAGCAGTACTTC. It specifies CASSLRQTTSGGSYEQYF.